The next 32 T cell receptor beta chains were all read from a single sample in a study of T cells in Graves' hyperthyroidism and ophthalmopathy (dated by TCRdb to about 2019). Receptor libraries were prepared by multiplex PCR. This sample was sequenced with an Illumina HiSeq 2000. TCR beta CDR3 regions were amplified from RNA transcripts. A first-round RT-PCR of the TCR CDR3 used the HTBI primer set with the Qiagen OneStep RT-PCR kit. TCRdb reanalyzed the raw reads on its own, using fastp at Q25 for trimming and MiXCR for clone calling, and kept in-frame beta chains. Identical CDR3 protein sequences are pooled into one entry, listed with their most common genes and DNA. The sample has about half a million distinct CDR3 sequences on record, around 20% of them singletons. The ten largest account for 26% of the sample. The sequenced material came from blood. Receptors were obtained from a man aged 18-30 years with Graves' hyperthyroidism.

This clonotype was observed a handful of times. The chain combines TRBV11-3 with TRBJ1-1; no clear D. Per germline, CDR1 SGHNT and CDR2 YENEEA. Trimming shortened V by 5 bases and J by 4 bases, and 17 bases separated the two germline ends. This CDR3 spans 15 amino acids. The CDR3 loop is CASSAHRGGPTEAFF. The CDR3 DNA is TGTGCCAGCAGCGCGCATCGAGGCGGCCCCACTGAAGCTTTCTTT.

This clonotype was detected ten times or more. The chain links TRBV7-9 to TRBJ1-1; 7 bases are shared with TRBD1. Per germline, CDR1 SEHNR and CDR2 FQNEAQ (reference sequence). V trimming: 5 bases; J trimming: 1 base; junction bases outside the gene matches: 7. This CDR3 contains 15 residues. CDR3 sequence (DNA): TGTGCCAGCAGCCGTGGACAGGCCCCGAACACTGAAGCTTTCTTT. Translated, it gives CASSRGQAPNTEAFF.

In this sample, this clonotype turned up many times. The rearrangement links TRBV6-1 to TRBJ1-5, with 9 bases that match TRBD1. The V gene's germline CDR1 is MNHNS and CDR2 SASEGT. The CDR3 consists of 16 residues. The J segment lost 3 bases and the V segment lost 2 bases, leaving 5 bases of the junction unmatched. CDR3 region: CASSEWDRAPNQPQHF. The CDR3 region has the DNA TGTGCCAGCAGTGAATGGGACAGGGCTCCCAATCAGCCCCAGCATTTT.

The rearrangement uses TRBV24-1 and TRBJ1-5; possible D gene TRBD1, 5 bases. Germline V gene sequence: CDR1 KGHDR, CDR2 SFDVKD. CDR3 length: 15 residues. V lost 4 bases to trimming and J lost 3 bases, with 12 bases between them. CDR3 DNA sequence: TGTGCCACCAGTGACTCGAGACAGATCAATCAGCCCCAGCATTTT. This codes for CATSDSRQINQPQHF.

V is TRBV15 and J is TRBJ2-7, with unresolved D. The germline V gene has CDR1 LNHNV and CDR2 YYDKDF (reference sequence). The V gene lost 1 base and the J gene lost 0 bases, with 4 bases spanning the gap. This CDR3 has 13 amino acids. The CDR3 DNA sequence: TGTGCCACCAGCAGAGCAAGCTCCTACGAGCAGTACTTC. Protein: CATSRASSYEQYF.

On this clonotype itself: Because it lacks the conserved phenylalanine or tryptophan at the end, this CDR3 is likely a read error. No DNA is shown, since the ends of the CDR3 on it are uncertain; the CDR3 is the one TCRdb lists. The rearrangement links TRBV12-3 or TRBV12-4 to TRBJ1-1. The CDR3 is 16 residues long, ends included. The CDR3 protein is CASSPGDGDYNTEAFL.

The genes are TRBV11-2 and TRBJ1-2; TRBD1 might be the D (6 bases). The V end lost 3 bases, the J end lost 1 base, and 9 bases lay between the germline ends. This CDR3 contains 14 residues. The germline V gene has CDR1 SGHAT and CDR2 FQNNGV. CDR3 nucleotides: TGTGCCAGCAGCTTGACAGGACTTAACTATGGCTACACCTTC. It translates to CASSLTGLNYGYTF.

The sample holds many counts of this clonotype. The gene calls are TRBV7-2 and TRBJ1-1; D perhaps matches TRBD1 (5 bases). CDR1 SGHTA and CDR2 FQGNSA come from the germline V gene. This CDR3 comprises 14 residues. The V end was cut by 2 bases, the J end by 2 bases, with 9 bases between. The CDR3 is CASSLRGFNTEAFF. The CDR3 DNA is TGTGCCAGCAGCTTACGGGGGTTCAACACTGAAGCTTTCTTT.

This clonotype has ten or more counts. CDR3 region: CASSYSTQDTEAFF. DNA of the CDR3: TGTGCCAGCAGTTACTCGACCCAGGACACTGAAGCTTTCTTT. The V call is TRBV6-5, the J call TRBJ1-1; D not resolved. CDR1 MNHEY and CDR2 SVGAGI come from the germline V gene. V lost 0 bases and J 3 bases, leaving 8 bases between the germline ends. The CDR3 covers 14 residues.

This clonotype was recorded many times. The chain has TRBV29-1 and TRBJ2-5; no reliable D call. Germline CDR1 is SQVTM and CDR2 is ANQGSEA. The V end lost 1 base, the J end lost 5 bases, and 11 bases lay between the germline ends. The CDR3 contains 13 residues. The chain's CDR3 is CSVEGAGAETQYF. CDR3 bases: TGCAGCGTTGAAGGGGCAGGAGCGGAGACCCAGTACTTC.

J is TRBJ1-5 and V is TRBV3-1; D gene uncertain. CDR3 length: 14 residues. The ends were cut back, 8 bases at V and 5 bases at J, with 16 bases in the middle. Per the germline V gene, CDR1 is LGHDT and CDR2 is YNNKEL (reference sequence). In DNA, the CDR3 is TGTGCCAGCTTTCGGTGGGAGGGCCATCAGCCCCAGCATTTT. Protein: CASFRWEGHQPQHF.

Of note for this clonotype: One base away lies a much larger clone, so this may be a sequencing read error. The chain combines TRBV30 with TRBJ1-1; D is undetermined. This CDR3 spans 13 amino acids. Germline V gives CDR1 GTSNPN, CDR2 SVGIG (reference sequence). Trimming left V 2 bases short and J 6 bases short, with 13 bases between. CDR3 in DNA: TGTGCCTGGAGTCTACTAACCGGGGCTGAAGCTTTCTTT. Encoded protein: CAWSLLTGAEAFF.

This chain connects TRBV6-1 to TRBJ1-1; a weak D match, TRBD1 (6 bases). Germline V lookup: CDR1 MNHNS, CDR2 SASEGT. The CDR3 has 14 amino acids. The V end was cut by 10 bases, the J end by 0 bases, with 15 bases between. The CDR3, as DNA: TGTGCCACCTGGTGGAGGGACATGAACACTGAAGCTTTCTTT. Translating gives CATWWRDMNTEAFF.

Remarks on this clonotype: This could be a read error, since a much larger clone is one nucleotide away. The rearrangement links TRBV30 to TRBJ2-5; D gene ambiguous. The CDR3 consists of 12 residues. CDR1 is GTSNPN and CDR2 is SVGIG in the germline V gene (reference sequence). In DNA, the CDR3 is TGTGCCTGGAGTGTATTAGAAGAGACCCAGGACTTC. As protein: CAWSVLEETQDF.

This clonotype has a count of ten or more. The V gene is TRBV19, the J gene TRBJ2-2, with D tentatively TRBD2 (5 bases). Germline V gives CDR1 LNHDA, CDR2 SQIVND (reference sequence). Trimming took off 7 bases at V and 7 bases at J, with 10 bases between the two ends. CDR3 length: 12 amino acids. The CDR3 DNA reads TGTGCCAGTAAACGGGGTGGCGGGGAGCTGTTTTTT. Amino acids: CASKRGGGELFF.

In this sample, this clonotype turned up many times. V and J are TRBV2 and TRBJ2-5; the D gene is possibly TRBD2 (5 bases). The CDR3 has 13 amino acids. CDR1 SNHLY and CDR2 FYNNEI come from the germline V gene. V lost 6 bases to trimming and J lost 1 base, with 9 bases between them. The CDR3 DNA is TGTGCCAGCAGCGACTATCCCCAAGAGACCCAGTACTTC. Protein: CASSDYPQETQYF.

This clonotype was detected ten times or more. The V gene is TRBV7-9, the J gene TRBJ2-5; possible D gene TRBD1, 5 bases. Looked up from germline, CDR1 is SEHNR and CDR2 is FQNEAQ (reference sequence). This CDR3 has 14 residues. Trimming pared 4 bases from V and 3 bases from J, leaving 12 bases between. The CDR3 loop reads CASSSLEGEETQYF. CDR3 DNA sequence: TGTGCCAGCAGCTCTCTAGAAGGGGAAGAGACCCAGTACTTC.

The CDR3 loop is CASSPAGQGEQPQHF. The CDR3, as DNA: TGCGCCAGCAGCCCGGCCGGACAGGGAGAGCAGCCCCAGCATTTT. The chain links TRBV5-1 to TRBJ1-5, with 8 positions matching TRBD1. The germline CDR1 and CDR2 sequences are SGHRS and YFSETQ. V gave up 4 bases and J gave up 7 bases; unmatched junction bases: 10. The CDR3 is 15 residues long.

Ten or more counts support this clonotype. V and J are TRBV30 and TRBJ2-7; D is undetermined. The V end lost 0 bases, the J end lost 7 bases, and 10 bases lay between the germline ends. The CDR3 totals 12 residues. CDR1 is GTSNPN and CDR2 is SVGIG in the germline V gene (reference sequence). The CDR3 DNA is TGTGCCTGGAGTGTTAACTTTTTGGAGCAGTACTTC. Translated: CAWSVNFLEQYF.

This clonotype was seen many times. The gene calls are TRBV19 and TRBJ1-5, with 8 bases matching TRBD1. CDR1 LNHDA and CDR2 SQIVND come from the germline V gene (reference sequence). The CDR3 is 18 residues long. With V trimmed by 5 bases and J by 2 bases, 14 bases remained unmatched. CDR3: CASSGERSGQGGNQPQHF. The CDR3 region has the DNA TGTGCCAGTAGTGGTGAGCGTTCAGGACAGGGTGGCAATCAGCCCCAGCATTTT. The full variable domain, with the rest looked up from reference TRBV19 and TRBJ1-5, is DGGITQSPKYLFRKEGQNVTLSCEQNLNHDAMYWYRQDPGQGLRLIYYSQIVNDFQKGDIAEGYSVSREKKESFPLTVTSAQKNPTAFYLCASSGERSGQGGNQPQHFGDGTRLSIL.

This clonotype was seen repeatedly, ten times or more. The J gene is TRBJ1-1, the V gene TRBV6-1, with 10 bases fitting TRBD1. CDR3 length: 15 amino acids. CDR1 and CDR2 (germline): MNHNS, SASEGT. J lost 5 bases, V lost 1 base, and 4 bases had no gene match. CDR3 sequence: CASSEDRTGGTEAFF. CDR3 nucleotides: TGTGCCAGCAGTGAAGACCGGACAGGGGGGACTGAAGCTTTCTTT.

The table lists this clonotype with many counts. This chain uses TRBV6-5 with TRBJ2-7; TRBD1 or TRBD2 may be the D gene (5 bases each). The CDR3 runs to 13 residues. The ends were cut back, 0 bases at V and 6 bases at J, with 9 bases in the middle. CDR1 and CDR2 (germline): MNHEY, SVGAGI. The CDR3 loop reads CASSYSGVGEQYF. The CDR3 bases are TGTGCCAGCAGTTACTCGGGGGTAGGCGAGCAGTACTTC.

The table lists this clonotype with many counts. The chain uses TRBV2 and TRBJ1-5, with no clear D. Germline V gives CDR1 SNHLY, CDR2 FYNNEI. The CDR3 is made up of 16 amino acids. V was cut by 6 bases and J by 2 bases, with 17 bases left in between. The CDR3 here is CASRKEGPLGNQPQHF. The CDR3 DNA reads TGTGCCAGCAGGAAAGAAGGGCCCCTGGGCAATCAGCCCCAGCATTTT. Looking up the rest from reference TRBV2 and TRBJ1-5 gives the full variable domain: EPEVTQTPSHQVTQMGQEVILRCVPISNHLYFYWYRQILGQKVEFLVSFYNNEISEKSEIFDDQFSVERPDGSNFTLKIRSTKLEDSAMYFCASRKEGPLGNQPQHFGDGTRLSIL.

The rearrangement joins TRBV5-1 to TRBJ2-7; TRBD1 matches at 8 bases. CDR3 length equals 15 residues. V was clipped by 3 bases and J by 7 bases; unmatched bases: 12. Germline V gene lookup returns CDR1 SGHRS and CDR2 YFSETQ. The CDR3 spells CASSSSTRGPGEQYF. In nucleotides, the CDR3 is TGCGCCAGCAGCTCATCCACCAGGGGGCCCGGGGAGCAGTACTTC.

This clonotype was detected a few times. The chain is built from TRBV5-5 and TRBJ2-7; D call uncertain. This CDR3 contains 16 residues. The germline V and J ends were trimmed by 2 bases and 3 bases, with 18 bases remaining between them. The germline gives CDR1 SGHKS, CDR2 YYEKEE (reference sequence). CDR3 sequence reads: CASSFFLPDVNYEQYF. As DNA, the CDR3 is TGTGCCAGCAGCTTTTTTCTCCCGGACGTAAACTACGAGCAGTACTTC.

This clonotype occurred a few times. The rearrangement links TRBV11-1 to TRBJ2-3; a weak D match, TRBD2 (6 bases). Germline CDR1 and CDR2: SGHAT and FQDESV (reference sequence). This CDR3 contains 16 residues. Trimming shortened V by 5 bases and J by 2 bases, and 17 bases separated the two germline ends. Here the CDR3 DNA reads TGTGCCAGCAGCCAACTAGCCTCCTACTTCACAGATACGCAGTATTTT. Translated, it gives CASSQLASYFTDTQYF.

This clonotype was seen a handful of times. The genes are TRBV7-8 and TRBJ2-2; no firm D call. CDR1 and CDR2 (germline): SGHVS, FQNEAQ. This CDR3 is built from 15 residues. Trimming pared 3 bases from V and 4 bases from J, leaving 12 bases between. This chain's CDR3 is CASSFPGQSTGELFF. In nucleotides, the CDR3 is TGTGCCAGCAGCTTTCCAGGCCAGTCCACCGGGGAGCTGTTTTTT.

This clonotype was recorded at least ten times. This chain links TRBV6-2 or TRBV6-3 with TRBJ1-5; D ambiguous. CDR1 and CDR2 (germline): MNHEY, SVGEGT. This CDR3 region has 14 residues. V was shortened by 7 bases and J by 0 bases, with 10 bases between the two germline ends. Here the CDR3 reads CASTKGGSNQPQHF. For the CDR3, the DNA is TGTGCCAGCACCAAGGGCGGTAGCAATCAGCCCCAGCATTTT.

This chain connects TRBV12-3 or TRBV12-4 to TRBJ1-2, with D perhaps matching TRBD1 (6 bases). The V gene lost 3 bases and the J gene lost 4 bases, with 9 bases spanning the gap. CDR3 size: 13 residues. Here the CDR3 reads CASSFGRGYGYTF. For the CDR3, the DNA is TGTGCCAGCAGTTTCGGCAGGGGCTATGGCTACACCTTC.

This clonotype was detected ten times or more. This rearrangement joins TRBV6-8 to TRBJ2-7, with 11 bases aligning to TRBD1. V was pared by 2 bases and J by 7 bases, with 7 bases of the junction left unmatched. The CDR3 extends over 15 amino acids. Germline CDR1 reads MNHGY; CDR2 reads SAAAGT. In DNA, the CDR3 is TGTGCCAGCAGTTACCCGGGACAGGGGGTTCGGGAGCAGTACTTC. Encoded protein: CASSYPGQGVREQYF.

This clonotype was observed a few times. The chain carries TRBV5-1 and TRBJ2-3, with 9 bases fitting TRBD1. From germline, CDR1 is SGHRS and CDR2 YFSETQ. The V segment lost 4 bases and the J segment 2 bases; nucleotides outside the gene matches: 5. This CDR3 contains 15 residues. CDR3 region: CASSTGQGDTDTQYF. The CDR3 DNA is TGCGCCAGCAGCACGGGACAGGGTGACACAGATACGCAGTATTTT.

This clonotype occurred many times. The chain has TRBV28 and TRBJ1-1; the D gene is possibly TRBD1 (5 bases). Germline V gene lookup returns CDR1 MDHEN and CDR2 SYDVKM. The germline V and J ends were trimmed by 4 bases and 0 bases, with 12 bases remaining between them. CDR3 length: 15 residues. This chain's CDR3 is CASSSTGRMNTEAFF. CDR3 DNA sequence: TGTGCCAGCAGTTCTACGGGACGGATGAACACTGAAGCTTTCTTT.